Below are 22 T cell receptor beta chains sequenced from a single sample in a study of cytomegalovirus exposure and HLA in healthy donors. Primers for the PCR totalled 60 Vbeta and 13 Jbeta. This table comes from immunoSEQ multiplex PCR, and its TCRdb copy is limited to in-frame clones, with some not included. The data contain more than 65,000 clones, over 75% of them seen just once; the ten biggest clones take up about 6%. Input material: PBMCs. These receptors were collected from a female donor in good health and CMV-seronegative.

J is TRBJ2-2 and V is TRBV5-1; possibly TRBD1 for D (6 bases). V was pared by 1 base and J by 4 bases, with 8 bases between. The CDR3 runs to 14 residues. CDR1 and CDR2 (germline): SGHRS, YFSETQ. CDR3 coding DNA: TGCGCCAGCAGCTTGCAGGGGACCACCGGGGAGCTGTTTTTT. Translating gives CASSLQGTTGELFF.

This clone has only a few counts. The chain recombines TRBV5-4 with TRBJ1-4; 8 nucleotides agree with TRBD1. V shed 3 bases, J shed 3 bases, and the junction held 4 bases outside the gene matches. Looked up from germline, CDR1 is SGHNT and CDR2 is YYREEE (reference sequence). This CDR3 is 15 amino acids long. CDR3 sequence: CASSWQGAANEKLFF. The CDR3 DNA follows: TGTGCCAGCAGCTGGCAGGGGGCGGCTAATGAAAAACTGTTTTTT.

This clone has more than one count but fewer than ten. J is TRBJ1-5 and V is TRBV5-6; 7 nucleotides agree with TRBD1. Germline V gene data show CDR1 as SGHDT and CDR2 as YYEEEE. The CDR3 consists of 14 residues. Losses at the gene ends were 4 bases for V and 6 bases for J; bases not matched to a gene: 7. CDR3 nucleotide sequence: TGTGCCAGCAGCCTGGGGACAGTGCGTCAGCCCCAGCATTTT. The encoded protein is CASSLGTVRQPQHF.

The V call is TRBV11-3, the J call TRBJ1-5; D is unclear. CDR1 is SGHNT and CDR2 is YENEEA in the germline V gene. The CDR3 is made up of 15 amino acids. V lost 2 bases, J lost 0 bases, and 8 bases lay in between. The CDR3 reads CASSLRCYSNQPQHF. For the CDR3, the DNA is TGTGCCAGCAGCTTACGGTGTTATAGCAATCAGCCCCAGCATTTT. The full variable domain, completed using reference TRBV11-3 and TRBJ1-5, is EAGVVQSPRYKIIEKKQPVAFWCNPISGHNTLYWYLQNLGQGPELLIRYENEEAVDDSQLPKDRFSAERLKGVDSTLKIQPAELGDSAVYLCASSLRCYSNQPQHFGDGTRLSIL.

CDR3 DNA sequence: TGTGCCAGCAGCTCAACCTTGAGCGGGGAGCAGTTCTTC. Translation gives CASSSTLSGEQFF. The chain couples TRBV9 to TRBJ2-1; a weak D match, TRBD2 (6 bases). Trimming left V 4 bases short and J 10 bases short, with 15 bases between. Germline values: CDR1 SGDLS, CDR2 YYNGEE. The CDR3 is 13 amino acids.

This chain connects TRBV27 to TRBJ1-2, with a weak D call TRBD1 (6 bases). The V end lost 5 bases, the J end lost 3 bases, and 16 bases lay between the germline ends. Germline CDR1 and CDR2: MNHEY and SMNVEV (reference sequence). This CDR3 is built from 15 residues. CDR3 sequence: CASSPWGGADYGYTF. Here the CDR3 DNA reads TGTGCCAGCAGTCCCTGGGGGGGGGCGGACTATGGCTACACCTTC.

J is TRBJ2-3 and V is TRBV5-1; TRBD2 matches at 9 bases. The CDR3 is made up of 15 amino acids. Germline-derived CDR1 and CDR2 are SGHRS and YFSETQ. Losses at the gene ends were 4 bases for V and 1 base for J; bases not matched to a gene: 4. The DNA for the CDR3 is TGCGCCAGCAGCGCCTTAGCGGGGGGCACAGATACGCAGTATTTT. Protein: CASSALAGGTDTQYF.

This chain joins TRBV29-1 and TRBJ1-2; 7 bases are a match to TRBD1. Germline V lookup: CDR1 SQVTM, CDR2 ANQGSEA. The CDR3 covers 13 residues. The V and J ends lost 7 bases and 0 bases, in that order; junction bases with no gene match: 5. The CDR3 coding sequence is TGCAGCGCCTTGACAGGGACTAACTATGGCTACACCTTC. This sequence encodes CSALTGTNYGYTF.

CDR3 sequence (DNA): TGCAGCGTTGTACTCAGGGGACACTACAATGAGCAGTTCTTC. Protein sequence: CSVVLRGHYNEQFF. The V and J genes are TRBV29-1 and TRBJ2-1; D possibly corresponds to TRBD1 (6 bases). There are 14 residues in the CDR3. The V and J ends lost 4 bases and 3 bases respectively, with 13 bases between them. Germline V gene data show CDR1 as SQVTM and CDR2 as ANQGSEA.

This chain connects TRBV6-5 to TRBJ1-2, with D hard to call. Germline CDR1 is MNHEY and CDR2 is SVGAGI. The CDR3 runs to 12 residues. Trimming removed 5 bases from V and 2 bases from J, with 6 bases in between. CDR3: CASSPRNYGYTF. In nucleotides, the CDR3 is TGTGCCAGCAGTCCACGGAACTATGGCTACACCTTC.

Written as DNA, the CDR3 is TGTGCCAGTACGGGTACAGGGCGGAACACTGAAGCTTTCTTT. Translating it yields CASTGTGRNTEAFF. V is TRBV19 and J is TRBJ1-1; D possibly corresponds to TRBD1 (6 bases). Germline CDR1 reads LNHDA; CDR2 reads SQIVND (reference sequence). V was trimmed by 7 bases and J by 1 base, leaving 13 bases between them. The CDR3 spans 14 residues.

A few counts support this clone. The chain couples TRBV2 to TRBJ1-4; 9 nucleotides align to TRBD1. CDR1 is SNHLY, CDR2 FYNNEI, per germline. There are 14 residues in the CDR3. V dropped 4 bases and J dropped 6; count of bases not matched to a gene: 3. The CDR3 DNA is TGTGCCAGCAGTGGGGACAGGGAGCATGAAAAACTGTTTTTT. This sequence encodes CASSGDREHEKLFF.

V gene TRBV29-1 combines with J gene TRBJ1-5; 7 bases align to TRBD1. Germline V gene lookup returns CDR1 SQVTM and CDR2 ANQGSEA. Trimming removed 6 bases from V and 2 bases from J; junction bases left unmatched: 4. The CDR3 has 13 residues. The CDR3 sequence is CSVRQGRNQPQHF. The CDR3 DNA sequence: TGCAGCGTCCGACAGGGCCGCAATCAGCCCCAGCATTTT.

The DNA for the CDR3 is TGTGCCAGCTCGCTAAACCTCTACAATGAGCAGTTCTTC. Its protein is CASSLNLYNEQFF. This chain uses TRBV6-5 with TRBJ2-1; D is unresolved. This CDR3 contains 13 residues. The V end was cut by 8 bases, the J end by 3 bases, with 11 bases between. Germline-derived CDR1 and CDR2 are MNHEY and SVGAGI.

This clone turned up a few times. V usage is TRBV9 and J usage is TRBJ1-1; D is possibly TRBD1 (6 bases). This CDR3 spans 13 amino acids. Germline assignment: CDR1 SGDLS and CDR2 YYNGEE. V was pared by 4 bases and J by 0 bases, with 7 bases between. The CDR3 DNA follows: TGTGCCAGCAGCACAGGGTTGAACACTGAAGCTTTCTTT. Its translation is CASSTGLNTEAFF.

The chain couples TRBV28 to TRBJ2-7; D not resolved. Trimming left V 3 bases short and J 0 bases short, with 6 bases between. The CDR3 runs to 13 residues. CDR1 and CDR2 from the germline V gene are MDHEN and SYDVKM. In DNA, the CDR3 is TGTGCCAGCAGTTTCCCCAGCTCCTACGAGCAGTACTTC. Translation gives CASSFPSSYEQYF.

This sequence joins TRBV2 and TRBJ1-4; D gene unclear. Germline loops: CDR1 SNHLY, CDR2 FYNNEI. Trimming pared 4 bases from V and 7 bases from J, leaving 13 bases between. This CDR3 is built from 14 residues. CDR3 nucleotide sequence: TGTGCCAGCAGTGTGGTGGAGGGTGGTGAAAAACTGTTTTTT. This gives the protein CASSVVEGGEKLFF.

V gene TRBV7-6 combines with J gene TRBJ2-2; D possibly corresponds to TRBD2 (5 bases). This CDR3 contains 15 residues. V gave up 2 bases and J gave up 5 bases, with 12 bases separating them. The germline V gene has CDR1 SGHVS and CDR2 FNYEAQ. In nucleotides, the CDR3 is TGTGCCAGCAGCTTAAACGGCGGGCTTACCGGGGAGCTGTTTTTT. Translated: CASSLNGGLTGELFF.

This sequence joins TRBV5-6 and TRBJ1-5; D is perhaps TRBD1 (5 bases). The CDR3 loop spans 16 amino acids. Per germline, CDR1 SGHDT and CDR2 YYEEEE. V gave up 0 bases and J gave up 2 bases, with 12 bases separating them. The CDR3 here is CASSLAAGVGNQPQHF. The CDR3 nucleotides read TGTGCCAGCAGCTTGGCCGCGGGGGTTGGCAATCAGCCCCAGCATTTT.

This chain links TRBV27 with TRBJ2-7; 7 bases agree with TRBD1. Per germline, CDR1 MNHEY and CDR2 SMNVEV (reference sequence). The CDR3 totals 15 residues. The ends lost 6 bases at V and 1 base at J; junction bases unmatched: 9. In nucleotides, the CDR3 is TGTGCCAGCAGCCCCAGTTTGACAGGGTCCTACGAGCAGTACTTC. As protein: CASSPSLTGSYEQYF.

This clone came up a few times. V is TRBV6-4 and J is TRBJ2-1; 9 bases match TRBD2. The junction had 10 bases not matched to a gene; V was cut back by 4 bases and J by 6 bases. CDR3 length: 16 amino acids. The germline gives CDR1 MRHNA, CDR2 SNTAGT. The chain's CDR3 is CASSGEAGGPGNEQFF. CDR3 DNA sequence: TGTGCCAGCAGTGGCGAGGCGGGAGGGCCAGGCAATGAGCAGTTCTTC.

The gene calls are TRBV5-4 and TRBJ1-1, with TRBD1 as a possible D gene (6 bases). CDR3 length equals 16 residues. Germline V CDR1 and CDR2: SGHNT, YYREEE (reference sequence). V was trimmed by 3 bases and J by 0 bases, leaving 15 bases between them. CDR3 protein: CASSYPPGGLNTEAFF. In DNA, the CDR3 is TGTGCCAGCAGCTACCCCCCGGGGGGCCTGAACACTGAAGCTTTCTTT.